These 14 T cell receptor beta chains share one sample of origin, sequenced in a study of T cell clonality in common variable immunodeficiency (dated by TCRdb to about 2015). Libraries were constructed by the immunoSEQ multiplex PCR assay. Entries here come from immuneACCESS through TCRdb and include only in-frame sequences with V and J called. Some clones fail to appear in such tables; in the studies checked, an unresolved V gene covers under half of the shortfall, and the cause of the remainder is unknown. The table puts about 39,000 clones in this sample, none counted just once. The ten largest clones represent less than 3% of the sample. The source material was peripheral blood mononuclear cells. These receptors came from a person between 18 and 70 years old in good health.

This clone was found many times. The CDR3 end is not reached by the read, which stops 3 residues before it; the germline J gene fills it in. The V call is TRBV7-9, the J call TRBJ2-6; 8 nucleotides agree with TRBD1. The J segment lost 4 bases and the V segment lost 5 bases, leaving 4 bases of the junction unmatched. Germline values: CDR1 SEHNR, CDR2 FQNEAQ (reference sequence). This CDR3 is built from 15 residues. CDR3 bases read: TGTGCCAGCAGCCCCAGGGGGCCCGGGGCCAACGTC. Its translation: CASSPRGPGANV. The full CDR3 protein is CASSPRGPGANVLTF. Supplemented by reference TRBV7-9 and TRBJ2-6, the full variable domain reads DTGVSQNPRHKITKRGQNVTFRCDPISEHNRLYWYRQTLGQGPEFLTYFQNEAQLEKSRLLSDRFSAERPKGSFSTLEIQRTEQGDSAMYLCASSPRGPGANVLTFGAGSRLTVL.

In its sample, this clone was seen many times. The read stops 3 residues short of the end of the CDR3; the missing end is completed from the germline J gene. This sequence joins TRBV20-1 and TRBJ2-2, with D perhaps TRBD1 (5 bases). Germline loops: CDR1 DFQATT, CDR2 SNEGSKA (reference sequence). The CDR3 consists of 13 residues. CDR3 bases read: TGCAGTGCGCGCGCAGGGTCCAGTTCACCG. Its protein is CSARAGSSSP. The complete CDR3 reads CSARAGSSSPLFF.

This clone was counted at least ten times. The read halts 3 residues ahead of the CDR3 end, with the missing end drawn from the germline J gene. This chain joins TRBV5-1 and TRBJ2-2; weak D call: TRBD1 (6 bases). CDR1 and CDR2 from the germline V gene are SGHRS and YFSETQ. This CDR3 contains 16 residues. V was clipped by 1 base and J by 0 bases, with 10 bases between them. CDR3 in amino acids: CASSLQGNANTGELFF. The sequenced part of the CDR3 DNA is TGCGCCAGCAGCTTGCAGGGGAACGCGAACACCGGGGAG.

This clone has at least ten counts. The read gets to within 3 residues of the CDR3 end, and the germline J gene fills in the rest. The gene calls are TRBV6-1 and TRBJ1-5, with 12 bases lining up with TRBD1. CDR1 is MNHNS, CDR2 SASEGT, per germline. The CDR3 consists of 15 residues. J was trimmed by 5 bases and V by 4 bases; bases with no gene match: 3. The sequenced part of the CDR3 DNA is TGTGCCAGCAGTGCAGGGACAGGGGGCGATCAGCCC. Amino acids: CASSAGTGGDQP. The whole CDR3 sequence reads CASSAGTGGDQPQHF.

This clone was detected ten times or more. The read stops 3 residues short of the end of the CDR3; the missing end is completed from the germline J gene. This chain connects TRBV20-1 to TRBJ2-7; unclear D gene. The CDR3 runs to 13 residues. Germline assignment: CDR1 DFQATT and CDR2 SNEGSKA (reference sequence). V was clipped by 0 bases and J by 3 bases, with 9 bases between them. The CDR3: CSARDLGLYEQYF. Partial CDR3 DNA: TGCAGTGCTAGAGATCTGGGCCTCTACGAG.

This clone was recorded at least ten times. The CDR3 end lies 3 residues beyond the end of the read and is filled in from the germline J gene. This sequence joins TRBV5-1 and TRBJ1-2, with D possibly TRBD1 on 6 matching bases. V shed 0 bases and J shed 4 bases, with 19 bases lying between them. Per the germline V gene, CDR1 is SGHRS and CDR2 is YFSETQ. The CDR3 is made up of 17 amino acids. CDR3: CASSLALGGNLGYGYTF. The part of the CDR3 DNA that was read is TGCGCCAGCAGCTTGGCTCTTGGGGGCAACTTGGGCTATGGC.

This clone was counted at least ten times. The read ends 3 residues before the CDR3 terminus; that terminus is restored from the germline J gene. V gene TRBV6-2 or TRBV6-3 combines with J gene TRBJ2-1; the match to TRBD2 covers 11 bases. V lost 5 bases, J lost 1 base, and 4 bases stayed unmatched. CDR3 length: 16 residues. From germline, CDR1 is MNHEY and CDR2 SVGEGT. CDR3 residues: CASSNLAGGSYNEQFF. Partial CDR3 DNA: TGTGCCAGCAGTAACTTAGCGGGAGGGTCCTACAATGAG.

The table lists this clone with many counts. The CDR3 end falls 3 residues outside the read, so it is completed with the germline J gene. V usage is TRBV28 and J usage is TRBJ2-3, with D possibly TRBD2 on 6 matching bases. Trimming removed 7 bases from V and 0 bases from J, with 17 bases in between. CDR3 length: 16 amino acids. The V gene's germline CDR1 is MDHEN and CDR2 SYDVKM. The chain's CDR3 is CASIRELAASTDTQYF. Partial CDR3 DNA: TGTGCCAGCATACGGGAGCTAGCAGCTAGCACAGATACG.

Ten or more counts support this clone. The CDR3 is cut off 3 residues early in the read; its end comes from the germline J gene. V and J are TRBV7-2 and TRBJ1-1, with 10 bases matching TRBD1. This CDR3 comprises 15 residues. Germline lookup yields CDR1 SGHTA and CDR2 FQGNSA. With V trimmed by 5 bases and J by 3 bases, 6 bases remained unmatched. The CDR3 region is CASSRDRGGDTEAFF. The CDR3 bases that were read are TGTGCCAGCAGCCGGGACAGGGGAGGGGACACTGAA.

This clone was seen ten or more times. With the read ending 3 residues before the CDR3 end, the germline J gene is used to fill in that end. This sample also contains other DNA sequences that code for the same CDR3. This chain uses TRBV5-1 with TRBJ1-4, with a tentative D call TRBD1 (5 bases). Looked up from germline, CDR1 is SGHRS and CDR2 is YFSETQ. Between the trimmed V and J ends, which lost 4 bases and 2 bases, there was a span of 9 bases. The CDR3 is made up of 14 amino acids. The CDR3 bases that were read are TGCGCCAGCAGCCTCGGGGGTACTAATGAAAAA. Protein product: CASSLGGTNEK. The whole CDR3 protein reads CASSLGGTNEKLFF.

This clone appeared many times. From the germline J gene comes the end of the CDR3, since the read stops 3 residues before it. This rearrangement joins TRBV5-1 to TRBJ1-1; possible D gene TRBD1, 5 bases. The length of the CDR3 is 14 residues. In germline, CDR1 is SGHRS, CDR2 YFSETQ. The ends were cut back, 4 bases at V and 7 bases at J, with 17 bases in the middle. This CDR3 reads CASSTPTGVGEAFF. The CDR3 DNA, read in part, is TGCGCCAGCAGCACGCCTACAGGAGTAGGTGAA.

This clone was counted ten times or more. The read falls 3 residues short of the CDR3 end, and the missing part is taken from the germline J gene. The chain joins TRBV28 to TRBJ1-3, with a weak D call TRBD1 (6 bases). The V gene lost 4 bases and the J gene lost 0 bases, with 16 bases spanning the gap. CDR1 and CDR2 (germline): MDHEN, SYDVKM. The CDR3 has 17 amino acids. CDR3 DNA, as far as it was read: TGTGCCAGCAGTTCAGGACAGTACCACCTCTCTGGAAACACC. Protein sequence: CASSSGQYHLSGNT. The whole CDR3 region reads CASSSGQYHLSGNTIYF. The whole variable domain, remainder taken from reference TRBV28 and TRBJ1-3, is DVKVTQSSRYLVKRTGEKVFLECVQDMDHENMFWYRQDPGLGLRLIYFSYDVKMKEKGDIPEGYSVSREKKERFSLILESASTNQTSMYLCASSSGQYHLSGNTIYFGEGSWLTVV.

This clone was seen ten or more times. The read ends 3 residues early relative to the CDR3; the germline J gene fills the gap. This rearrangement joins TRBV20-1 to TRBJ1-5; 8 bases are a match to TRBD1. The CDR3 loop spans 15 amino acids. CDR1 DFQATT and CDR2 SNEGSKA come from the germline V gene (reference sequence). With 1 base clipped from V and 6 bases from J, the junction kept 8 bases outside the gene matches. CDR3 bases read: TGCAGTGCTAGAGGGCAGGGGGCTTTACGTCAGCCC. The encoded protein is CSARGQGALRQP. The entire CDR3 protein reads CSARGQGALRQPQHF.

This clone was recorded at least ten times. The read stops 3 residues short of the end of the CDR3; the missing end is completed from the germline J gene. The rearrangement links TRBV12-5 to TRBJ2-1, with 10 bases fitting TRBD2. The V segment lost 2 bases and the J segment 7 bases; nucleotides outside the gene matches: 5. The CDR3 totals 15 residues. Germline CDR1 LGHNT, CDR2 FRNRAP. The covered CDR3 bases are TGTGCTAGTGGTTTGTCTAGCGGGAGAGGGAATGAG. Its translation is CASGLSSGRGNE. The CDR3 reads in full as CASGLSSGRGNEQFF.